The next 10 T cell receptor beta chains were all read from a single sample in a study of identifying expanded T cells in peripheral blood. Profiled with immunoSEQ multiplex PCR; TCRdb holds only in-frame clones, not every one. The sample records about 85,000 clones, 89% being singletons. Sequencing was done on a sample of blood. The receptors come from a person between 18 and 70 years old in good health.

The V gene is TRBV6-5, the J gene TRBJ2-7; D uncertain. V gave up 0 bases and J gave up 4 bases, with 10 bases separating them. Looked up from germline, CDR1 is MNHEY and CDR2 is SVGAGI. CDR3 size: 14 residues. The CDR3 sequence: CASSYSMVVYEQYF. CDR3 DNA sequence: TGTGCCAGCAGTTACTCGATGGTCGTGTACGAGCAGTACTTC.

The chain carries TRBV10-2 and TRBJ2-3, with 9 bases that match TRBD2. This CDR3 has 18 residues. Germline V gene sequence: CDR1 WSHSY, CDR2 SAAADI. Trimming cost V 4 bases and J 0 bases; bases outside gene matches: 11. For the CDR3, the DNA is TGCGCCAGCAGTGTATCTGCGGGGGGGACCCCTAGCACAGATACGCAGTATTTT. As protein: CASSVSAGGTPSTDTQYF.

V gene TRBV5-1 combines with J gene TRBJ2-2; perhaps TRBD2 as D (7 bases). The CDR3 runs 15 residues. V dropped 7 bases and J dropped 4 bases, with 17 bases sitting between them. The germline gives CDR1 SGHRS, CDR2 YFSETQ. CDR3 residues: CASQTAGATTGELFF. The CDR3 DNA sequence: TGCGCCAGCCAAACCGCGGGGGCGACCACCGGGGAGCTGTTTTTT.

The V gene is TRBV28, the J gene TRBJ1-2, with D unclear. Germline CDR1 is MDHEN and CDR2 is SYDVKM. V dropped 3 bases and J dropped 3 bases, with 11 bases sitting between them. This CDR3 has 14 residues. CDR3 amino acids: CASSLRDPYYGYTF. CDR3 nucleotide sequence: TGTGCCAGCAGTTTGAGAGACCCATACTATGGCTACACCTTC.

This clone was observed a few times. The chain combines TRBV29-1 with TRBJ2-1; D remains ambiguous. The CDR3 is 10 residues long. The germline V gene has CDR1 SQVTM and CDR2 ANQGSEA. V gave up 4 bases and J gave up 8 bases, with 6 bases separating them. In nucleotides, the CDR3 is TGCAGCGTTGTTCACGATGAGCAGTTCTTC. Encoded protein: CSVVHDEQFF.

The CDR3 spells CASSLLMNTEAFF. The DNA for the CDR3 is TGTGCCAGCAGCTTACTAATGAACACTGAAGCTTTCTTT. The chain combines TRBV7-8 with TRBJ1-1; no reliable D call. Germline values: CDR1 SGHVS, CDR2 FQNEAQ. Trimming removed 2 bases from V and 0 bases from J, with 4 bases in between. CDR3 length: 13 amino acids.

The chain couples TRBV29-1 to TRBJ2-7; perhaps TRBD2 as D (5 bases). Germline values: CDR1 SQVTM, CDR2 ANQGSEA. The V end was cut by 0 bases, the J end by 0 bases, with 9 bases between. The CDR3 loop spans 14 amino acids. CDR3 amino acids: CSVEDRRNSYEQYF. The CDR3 coding sequence is TGCAGCGTTGAAGACAGGAGGAACTCCTACGAGCAGTACTTC.

This chain uses TRBV19 with TRBJ1-2, with no clear D. Trimming shortened V by 6 bases and J by 3 bases, and 17 bases separated the two germline ends. In germline, CDR1 is LNHDA, CDR2 SQIVND (reference sequence). This CDR3 region has 15 residues. The CDR3 is CASSIRPQRDYGYTF. In DNA, the CDR3 is TGTGCCAGTAGCATTCGGCCCCAGAGGGACTATGGCTACACCTTC.

The chain links TRBV19 to TRBJ1-2, with unresolved D. There are 13 residues in the CDR3. Germline V gene sequence: CDR1 LNHDA, CDR2 SQIVND (reference sequence). V shed 3 bases and J shed 5 bases, with 10 bases lying between them. CDR3 sequence (DNA): TGTGCCAGTAGTATCGGGGAATTTTATGGCTACACCTTC. Protein sequence: CASSIGEFYGYTF.

The V call is TRBV30, the J call TRBJ1-3; possibly TRBD1 for D (6 bases). V was trimmed by 1 base and J by 0 bases, leaving 13 bases between them. The CDR3 spans 16 residues. CDR1 and CDR2 from the germline V gene are GTSNPN and SVGIG (reference sequence). CDR3 protein: CAWSGRGGGSGNTIYF. For the CDR3, the DNA is TGTGCCTGGAGTGGCAGGGGAGGTGGCTCTGGAAACACCATATATTTT.